The 26 T cell receptor beta chains below come from one sample, sequenced in a study of shared clonotypes between healthy human individuals. TCRdb keeps only in-frame clones here, not all; method: immunoSEQ multiplex PCR. Counted here are 950,000 to 1,200,000 clones, approximately 77% occurring once; the ten biggest clones make up approximately 0.9%. The material sequenced was memory CD4+ T cells from PBMCs. Described subset: CD45RA-negative fraction. The receptors shown here come from a man aged 18-30 years in good health. Some clones in this sample may be carry-over from other donors' samples.

This clone appeared once. The rearrangement joins TRBV27 to TRBJ1-1; TRBD1 is a possible D gene (6 bases). Germline V gene lookup returns CDR1 MNHEY and CDR2 SMNVEV (reference sequence). This CDR3 spans 14 amino acids. V was cut by 3 bases and J by 3 bases, with 11 bases left in between. The CDR3 DNA is TGTGCCAGCAGTTTCGGGGGGCGGTACACTGAAGCTTTCTTT. As protein: CASSFGGRYTEAFF.

V gene TRBV6-5 combines with J gene TRBJ2-5; 12 bases match TRBD2. The CDR3 is 16 amino acids. CDR1 is MNHEY, CDR2 SVGAGI, per germline. Losses at the gene ends were 4 bases for V and 5 bases for J; bases not matched to a gene: 8. CDR3 sequence: CASSFRLAGARETQYF. The CDR3 region has the DNA TGTGCCAGCAGTTTTAGACTAGCGGGAGCGCGGGAGACCCAGTACTTC.

This clone was seen a few times. V usage is TRBV9 and J usage is TRBJ1-2; D is undetermined. Germline V gene lookup returns CDR1 SGDLS and CDR2 YYNGEE. The CDR3 sequence is 14 residues long. The V gene lost 4 bases and the J gene lost 3 bases, with 13 bases spanning the gap. CDR3 nucleotide sequence: TGTGCCAGCAGCAGTCCGGCGCTTCACTATGGCTACACCTTC. It codes for CASSSPALHYGYTF.

The V and J genes are TRBV10-3 and TRBJ2-1, with D possibly matching TRBD2 (5 bases). This CDR3 has 21 amino acids. Germline-derived CDR1 and CDR2 are ENHRY and SYGVKD. The ends were cut back, 8 bases at V and 5 bases at J, with 37 bases in the middle. This CDR3 reads CAIQTGNPGRAGPSWDNEQFF. The CDR3 DNA is TGTGCCATCCAGACGGGGAATCCGGGTCGCGCGGGCCCGAGTTGGGACAATGAGCAGTTCTTC.

The sample holds one count of this clone. The rearrangement links TRBV29-1 to TRBJ2-7, with D perhaps TRBD2 (7 bases). This CDR3 comprises 13 residues. Germline assignment: CDR1 SQVTM and CDR2 ANQGSEA. Trimming cost V 1 base and J 3 bases, with 10 bases left between them. In nucleotides, the CDR3 is TGCAGCGTTGAAGGGGGGGGCAACTACGAGCAGTACTTC. Translation gives CSVEGGGNYEQYF.

To note about this clone: A read error may be the cause here, since a much bigger clone is one base away. The same CDR3 arises from other DNA sequences in this sample as well. The chain carries TRBV28 and TRBJ2-7; possibly TRBD1 for D (5 bases). CDR1 and CDR2 from the germline V gene are MDHEN and SYDVKM. The CDR3 spans 13 residues. The CDR3 here is CASSSGHSYEQYF. CDR3 DNA: TGTGCCAGCAGCTCAGGACACTCCTACGAGCAGTACTTT.

The V call is TRBV11-2, the J call TRBJ2-7; D possibly uses TRBD1 or TRBD2 (7 bases each). CDR1 is SGHAT and CDR2 is FQNNGV in the germline V gene. This CDR3 comprises 15 residues. Trimming shortened V by 5 bases and J by 3 bases, and 17 bases separated the two germline ends. The CDR3 spells CASSTGASGYYEQYF. The CDR3 DNA reads TGTGCCAGCAGCACAGGGGCTAGCGGCTACTACGAGCAGTACTTC.

The V gene is TRBV11-2, the J gene TRBJ2-3; D may be TRBD2 (5 bases). The CDR3 length is 17 residues. Germline CDR1 reads SGHAT; CDR2 reads FQNNGV. V was pared by 1 base and J by 1 base, with 15 bases between. CDR3 nucleotides: TGTGCCAGCAGCTTAGGCCTAGCCCCGCGTGGCACAGATACGCAGTATTTT. Protein product: CASSLGLAPRGTDTQYF.

This clone was recorded a few times. J is TRBJ1-2 and V is TRBV28, with TRBD1 as a possible D gene (6 bases). V lost 4 bases to trimming and J lost 1 base, with 13 bases between them. The CDR3 runs to 15 residues. Germline V gene data show CDR1 as MDHEN and CDR2 as SYDVKM. CDR3 region: CASSSWDNLNYGYTF. CDR3 in DNA: TGTGCCAGCAGTTCCTGGGACAACCTTAACTATGGCTACACCTTC.

The V gene is TRBV11-2, the J gene TRBJ2-1; 14 bases match TRBD2. Germline V gives CDR1 SGHAT, CDR2 FQNNGV. The CDR3 consists of 19 residues. Trimming cost V 3 bases and J 0 bases; bases outside gene matches: 7. CDR3 bases: TGTGCCAGCAGCTTCGGACTAGCGGGAGGTACGTTCTCCTACAATGAGCAGTTCTTC. It yields the protein CASSFGLAGGTFSYNEQFF.

The rearrangement links TRBV4-2 to TRBJ2-3, with a tentative D call TRBD1 (6 bases). Per the germline V gene, CDR1 is LGHNA and CDR2 is YNFKEQ. The length of the CDR3 is 15 residues. V dropped 7 bases and J dropped 0 bases, with 14 bases sitting between them. As DNA, the CDR3 is TGTGCCAGCAAATGGGGGCTCGCCAGCACAGATACGCAGTATTTT. Translation: CASKWGLASTDTQYF.

The chain couples TRBV5-1 to TRBJ1-4; D may be TRBD1 (6 bases). Germline V gene sequence: CDR1 SGHRS, CDR2 YFSETQ. Trimming left V 4 bases short and J 5 bases short, with 15 bases between. The CDR3 is 15 residues long. DNA of the CDR3: TGCGCCAGCAGCGACACAGGGACCCCAAATGAAAAACTGTTTTTT. Its translation: CASSDTGTPNEKLFF. The whole variable domain, remainder taken from reference TRBV5-1 and TRBJ1-4, is KAGVTQTPRYLIKTRGQQVTLSCSPISGHRSVSWYQQTPGQGLQFLFEYFSETQRNKGNFPGRFSGRQFSNSRSEMNVSTLELGDSALYLCASSDTGTPNEKLFFGSGTQLSVL.

The CDR3 coding sequence is TGTGCCAGCAGTTTATCACGGGGGACTCATAACTATGGCTACACCTTC. The encoded protein is CASSLSRGTHNYGYTF. The chain uses TRBV27 and TRBJ1-2, with D possibly matching TRBD1 (5 bases). This CDR3 comprises 16 residues. Trimming stripped 0 bases from V and 1 base from J, with 12 bases between. The germline V gene encodes CDR1 MNHEY and CDR2 SMNVEV (reference sequence).

This clone came up many times. J is TRBJ2-7 and V is TRBV5-1; a possible D gene is TRBD1 (6 bases). CDR3 length: 16 amino acids. Trimming pared 7 bases from V and 5 bases from J, leaving 25 bases between. Germline V gene data show CDR1 as SGHRS and CDR2 as YFSETQ. This CDR3 reads CASGPRGNGFEDEQYF. CDR3 sequence (DNA): TGCGCCAGCGGTCCGAGGGGGAATGGGTTTGAGGACGAGCAGTACTTC.

The rearrangement links TRBV19 to TRBJ2-1, with D perhaps being TRBD1 or TRBD2 (5 bases each). Trimming shortened V by 1 base and J by 12 bases, and 16 bases separated the two germline ends. The CDR3 contains 14 residues. Germline V gives CDR1 LNHDA, CDR2 SQIVND (reference sequence). The CDR3 bases are TGTGCCAGTAGTATAGGTCCGAGGGGTGGAGGGCAGTTCTTC. Protein: CASSIGPRGGGQFF.

This sequence joins TRBV5-5 and TRBJ1-5; D not resolved. The CDR3 sequence is 14 residues long. Germline CDR1 SGHKS, CDR2 YYEKEE (reference sequence). V dropped 4 bases and J dropped 2 bases, with 10 bases sitting between them. The chain's CDR3 is CASSRTWGNQPQHF. In nucleotides, the CDR3 is TGTGCCAGCAGCCGGACTTGGGGCAATCAGCCCCAGCATTTT. Full variable domain (rest looked up from reference TRBV5-5 and TRBJ1-5): DAGVTQSPTHLIKTRGQQVTLRCSPISGHKSVSWYQQVLGQGPQFIFQYYEKEERGRGNFPDRFSARQFPNYSSELNVNALLLGDSALYLCASSRTWGNQPQHFGDGTRLSIL.

This chain connects TRBV7-9 to TRBJ2-7, with D perhaps TRBD2 (7 bases). V gave up 5 bases and J gave up 8 bases, with 16 bases separating them. The germline V gene has CDR1 SEHNR and CDR2 FQNEAQ (reference sequence). CDR3 size: 13 residues. The CDR3 loop is CASSLWEGGQQYF. CDR3 in DNA: TGTGCCAGCAGCCTCTGGGAGGGGGGGCAGCAGTACTTC.

On this clone itself: A far bigger clonotype differs at one base, so this is likely a read error. Other nucleotide sequences from this sample produce the same CDR3. The chain joins TRBV28 to TRBJ1-2; perhaps TRBD1 as D (5 bases). The CDR3 consists of 14 residues. The V and J ends lost 2 bases and 4 bases respectively, with 11 bases between them. CDR1 MDHEN and CDR2 SYDVKM come from the germline V gene. The chain's CDR3 is CASSLTSGLYGYTF. The DNA of the CDR3 is TGTGCCAGCAGTTTAACATCGGGGCTCTATGGCTACACCTTC.

The chain couples TRBV29-1 to TRBJ2-5, with unresolved D. The length of the CDR3 is 13 residues. CDR1 SQVTM and CDR2 ANQGSEA come from the germline V gene. V shed 6 bases and J shed 5 bases, with 16 bases lying between them. The CDR3 spells CSVRLKLSETQYF. The DNA for the CDR3 is TGCAGCGTGCGACTTAAACTTAGCGAGACCCAGTACTTC.

The chain is built from TRBV7-2 and TRBJ1-1, with D unresolved. V lost 3 bases and J lost 4, with 12 bases in between. CDR3 length: 14 residues. Germline assignment: CDR1 SGHTA and CDR2 FQGNSA. The CDR3 is CASSFSRGGTEAFF. The DNA for the CDR3 is TGTGCCAGCAGCTTCAGTCGAGGAGGCACTGAAGCTTTCTTT. Full variable domain (missing parts from reference TRBV7-2 and TRBJ1-1): GAGVSQSPSNKVTEKGKDVELRCDPISGHTALYWYRQSLGQGLEFLIYFQGNSAPDKSGLPSDRFSAERTGGSVSTLTIQRTQQEDSAVYLCASSFSRGGTEAFFGQGTRLTVV.

This clone appeared once. The chain joins TRBV5-6 to TRBJ2-5, with 12 bases fitting TRBD2. The CDR3 consists of 16 residues. Per the germline V gene, CDR1 is SGHDT and CDR2 is YYEEEE. With V trimmed by 0 bases and J by 4 bases, 4 bases remained unmatched. CDR3 in amino acids: CASSLATSGRPETQYF. The CDR3 DNA sequence: TGTGCCAGCAGCTTGGCCACTAGCGGGAGGCCAGAGACCCAGTACTTC.

This chain joins TRBV18 and TRBJ1-1; no firm D call. Germline-derived CDR1 and CDR2 are KGHSH and LQKENI. The ends were cut back, 6 bases at V and 3 bases at J, with 20 bases in the middle. CDR3 length: 16 amino acids. CDR3 in amino acids: CASSRDMGGEDTEAFF. CDR3 in DNA: TGTGCCAGCTCTCGCGACATGGGCGGGGAGGACACTGAAGCTTTCTTT. Supplemented by reference TRBV18 and TRBJ1-1, the full variable domain reads NAGVMQNPRHLVRRRGQEARLRCSPMKGHSHVYWYRQLPEEGLKFMVYLQKENIIDESGMPKERFSAEFPKEGPSILRIQQVVRGDSAAYFCASSRDMGGEDTEAFFGQGTRLTVV.

The chain is built from TRBV10-1 and TRBJ2-7, with 10 bases fitting TRBD1. The CDR3 is 14 residues long. Germline V gene data show CDR1 as WNHNN and CDR2 as SYGVQD (reference sequence). V shed 6 bases, J shed 6 bases, and the junction held 8 bases outside the gene matches. Here the CDR3 DNA reads TGCGCCAGCAGCGCGGGACAGGGGTTGGGCGAGCAGTACTTC. This encodes CASSAGQGLGEQYF.

This chain connects TRBV29-1 to TRBJ1-6; D call uncertain. V lost 4 bases and J 8 bases, leaving 12 bases between the germline ends. The germline V gene has CDR1 SQVTM and CDR2 ANQGSEA. This CDR3 region has 13 residues. The CDR3 bases are TGCAGCGTTGGGTGGGGTAACGATTCACCCCTCCACTTT. Its translation: CSVGWGNDSPLHF. The whole variable domain, filled in from reference TRBV29-1 and TRBJ1-6, reads SAVISQKPSRDICQRGTSLTIQCQVDSQVTMMFWYRQQPGQSLTLIATANQGSEATYESGFVIDKFPISRPNLTFSTLTVSNMSPEDSSIYLCSVGWGNDSPLHFGNGTRLTVT.

The gene calls are TRBV28 and TRBJ1-2, with 7 bases lining up with TRBD1. V lost 4 bases to trimming and J lost 0 bases; unmatched junction nucleotides: 11. The CDR3 has 17 amino acids. Germline V lookup: CDR1 MDHEN, CDR2 SYDVKM. The CDR3 nucleotides read TGTGCCAGCAGTTCCCCAATGGGACAGCAAGCTAACTATGGCTACACCTTC. Its translation is CASSSPMGQQANYGYTF.

This clone was detected many times. This rearrangement joins TRBV5-1 to TRBJ2-7, with TRBD1 matching 9 bases. The CDR3 runs to 16 residues. With V trimmed by 4 bases and J by 3 bases, 11 bases remained unmatched. In germline, CDR1 is SGHRS, CDR2 YFSETQ. CDR3 in amino acids: CASSHSGTGLGYEQYF. Written as DNA, the CDR3 is TGCGCCAGCAGCCACTCTGGGACAGGGCTAGGCTACGAGCAGTACTTC. The full variable domain, in which reference TRBV5-1 and TRBJ2-7 provide the parts outside the CDR3, is KAGVTQTPRYLIKTRGQQVTLSCSPISGHRSVSWYQQTPGQGLQFLFEYFSETQRNKGNFPGRFSGRQFSNSRSEMNVSTLELGDSALYLCASSHSGTGLGYEQYFGPGTRLTVT.